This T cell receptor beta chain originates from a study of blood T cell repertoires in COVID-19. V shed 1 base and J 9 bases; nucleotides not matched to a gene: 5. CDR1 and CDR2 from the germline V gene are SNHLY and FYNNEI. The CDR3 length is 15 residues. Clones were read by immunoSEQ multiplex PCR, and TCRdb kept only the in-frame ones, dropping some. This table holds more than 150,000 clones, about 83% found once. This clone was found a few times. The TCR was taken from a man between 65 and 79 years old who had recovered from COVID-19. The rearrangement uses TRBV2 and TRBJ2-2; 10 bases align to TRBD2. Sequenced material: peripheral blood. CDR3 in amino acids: CASSEGIAGGRELFF. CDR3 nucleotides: TGTGCCAGCAGTGAAGGGATAGCGGGAGGCCGGGAGCTGTTTTTT.